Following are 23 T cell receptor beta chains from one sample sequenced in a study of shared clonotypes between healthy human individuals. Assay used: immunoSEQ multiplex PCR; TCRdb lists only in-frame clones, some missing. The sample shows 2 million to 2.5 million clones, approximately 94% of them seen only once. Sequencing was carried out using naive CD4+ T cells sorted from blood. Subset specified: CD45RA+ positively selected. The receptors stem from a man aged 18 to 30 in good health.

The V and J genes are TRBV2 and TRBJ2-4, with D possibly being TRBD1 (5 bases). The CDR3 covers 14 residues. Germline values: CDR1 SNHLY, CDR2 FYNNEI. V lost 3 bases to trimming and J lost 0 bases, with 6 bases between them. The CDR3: CASSDRGAKNIQYF. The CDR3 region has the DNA TGTGCCAGCAGTGATAGGGGAGCCAAAAACATTCAGTACTTC.

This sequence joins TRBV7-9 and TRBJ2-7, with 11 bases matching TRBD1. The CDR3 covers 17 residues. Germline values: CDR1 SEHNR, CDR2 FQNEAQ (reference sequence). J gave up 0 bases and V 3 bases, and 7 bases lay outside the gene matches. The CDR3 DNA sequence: TGTGCCAGCAGCTTGGGGTGGGACAGGGGGTCCTCCTACGAGCAGTACTTC. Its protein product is CASSLGWDRGSSYEQYF.

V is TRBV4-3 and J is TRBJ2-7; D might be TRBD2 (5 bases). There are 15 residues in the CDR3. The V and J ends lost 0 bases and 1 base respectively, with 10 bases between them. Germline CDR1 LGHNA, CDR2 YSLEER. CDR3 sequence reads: CASSQERGLSYEQYF. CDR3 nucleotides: TGCGCCAGCAGCCAAGAACGAGGGTTATCCTACGAGCAGTACTTC.

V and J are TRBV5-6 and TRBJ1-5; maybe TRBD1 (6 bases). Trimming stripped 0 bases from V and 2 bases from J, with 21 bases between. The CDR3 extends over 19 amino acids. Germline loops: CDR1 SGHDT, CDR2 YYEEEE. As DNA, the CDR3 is TGTGCCAGCAGCTTGGGAAGGGGGACACCGTCTGGGCGCAATCAGCCCCAGCATTTT. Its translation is CASSLGRGTPSGRNQPQHF.

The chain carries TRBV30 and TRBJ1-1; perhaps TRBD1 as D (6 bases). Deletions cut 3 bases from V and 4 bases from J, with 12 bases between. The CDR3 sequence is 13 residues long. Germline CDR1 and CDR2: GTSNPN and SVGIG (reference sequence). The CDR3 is CAWRWGASTEAFF. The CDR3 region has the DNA TGTGCCTGGAGGTGGGGGGCTAGCACTGAAGCTTTCTTT.

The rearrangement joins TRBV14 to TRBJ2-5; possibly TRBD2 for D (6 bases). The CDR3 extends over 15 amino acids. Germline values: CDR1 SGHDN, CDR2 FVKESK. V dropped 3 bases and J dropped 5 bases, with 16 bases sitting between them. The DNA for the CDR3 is TGTGCCAGCAGCCAGACCCCGCGGGGCCCGGAGACCCAGTACTTC. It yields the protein CASSQTPRGPETQYF.

CDR3 DNA: TGTGCCAGCAGCCGAAAGACAGACTACGAGCAGTACTTC. Translating it yields CASSRKTDYEQYF. The rearrangement links TRBV5-4 to TRBJ2-7; tentatively, D is TRBD1 (5 bases). The CDR3 length is 13 residues. Germline V gene lookup returns CDR1 SGHNT and CDR2 YYREEE (reference sequence). The germline V and J ends were trimmed by 4 bases and 3 bases, with 11 bases remaining between them.

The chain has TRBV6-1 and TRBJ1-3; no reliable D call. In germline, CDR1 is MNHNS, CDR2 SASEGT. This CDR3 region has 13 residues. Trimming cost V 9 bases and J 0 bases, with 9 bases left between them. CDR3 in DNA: TGTGCCAGTACCGAGAGCTCTGGAAACACCATATATTTT. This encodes CASTESSGNTIYF.

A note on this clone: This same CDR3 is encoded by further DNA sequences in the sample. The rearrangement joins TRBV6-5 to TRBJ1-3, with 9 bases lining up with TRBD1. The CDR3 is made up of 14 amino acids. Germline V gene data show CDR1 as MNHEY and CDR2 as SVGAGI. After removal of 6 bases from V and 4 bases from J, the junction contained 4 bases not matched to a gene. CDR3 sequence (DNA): TGTGCCAGCAGACGACAGGGGGACGGAAACACCATATATTTT. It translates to CASRRQGDGNTIYF.

The CDR3 protein is CAISGSSKETQYF. The DNA for the CDR3 is TGTGCCATCAGTGGCAGCAGCAAAGAGACCCAGTACTTC. This sequence joins TRBV10-3 and TRBJ2-5; D is uncertain. V lost 4 bases and J lost 3, with 9 bases in between. Germline CDR1 reads ENHRY; CDR2 reads SYGVKD. The CDR3 is 13 amino acids.

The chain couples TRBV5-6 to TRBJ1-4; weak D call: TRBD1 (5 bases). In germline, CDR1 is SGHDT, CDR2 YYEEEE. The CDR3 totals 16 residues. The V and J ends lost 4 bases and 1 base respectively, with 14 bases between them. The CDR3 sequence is CASSPGGGITNEKLFF. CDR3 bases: TGTGCCAGCAGCCCCGGCGGGGGGATAACTAATGAAAAACTGTTTTTT.

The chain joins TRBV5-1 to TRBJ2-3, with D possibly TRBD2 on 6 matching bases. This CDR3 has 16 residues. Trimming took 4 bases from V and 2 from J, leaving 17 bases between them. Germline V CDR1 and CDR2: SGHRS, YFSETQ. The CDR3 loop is CASSSGGAANTDTQYF. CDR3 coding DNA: TGCGCCAGCAGCAGCGGCGGGGCGGCGAACACAGATACGCAGTATTTT.

CDR3 residues: CASSLLGAETQYF. CDR3 in DNA: TGTGCCAGCAGCTTATTAGGGGCAGAGACCCAGTACTTC. The chain uses TRBV7-2 and TRBJ2-5; possibly TRBD1 for D (5 bases). Germline assignment: CDR1 SGHTA and CDR2 FQGNSA. The CDR3 loop spans 13 amino acids. With 2 bases removed from V and 4 bases from J, the gap between germline ends came to 8 bases.

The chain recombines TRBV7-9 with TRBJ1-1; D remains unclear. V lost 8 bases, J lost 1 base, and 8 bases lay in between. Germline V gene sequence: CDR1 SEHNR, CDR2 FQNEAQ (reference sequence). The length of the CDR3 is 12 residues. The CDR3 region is CASGWTNTEAFF. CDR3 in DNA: TGTGCCAGCGGTTGGACGAACACTGAAGCTTTCTTT.

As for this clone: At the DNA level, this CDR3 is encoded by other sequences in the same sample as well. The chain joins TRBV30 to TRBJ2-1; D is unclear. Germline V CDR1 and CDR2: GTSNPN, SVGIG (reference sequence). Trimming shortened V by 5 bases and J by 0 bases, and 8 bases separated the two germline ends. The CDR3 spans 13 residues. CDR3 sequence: CAWRSSSYNEQFF. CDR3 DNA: TGTGCCTGGCGGAGTAGCTCCTACAATGAGCAGTTCTTC.

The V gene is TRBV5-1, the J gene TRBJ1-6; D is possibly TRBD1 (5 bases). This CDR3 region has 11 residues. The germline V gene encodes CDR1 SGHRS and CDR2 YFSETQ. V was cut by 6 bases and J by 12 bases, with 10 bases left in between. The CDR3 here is CASTQGGPLHF. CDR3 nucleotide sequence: TGCGCCAGCACCCAGGGAGGACCCCTCCACTTT.

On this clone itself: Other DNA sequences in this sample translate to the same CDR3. In DNA, the CDR3 is TGCGCCAGCAGCTTGGAACTGAATTCACCCCTCCACTTT. Amino acid sequence: CASSLELNSPLHF. The chain joins TRBV5-1 to TRBJ1-6; D not resolved. Germline V lookup: CDR1 SGHRS, CDR2 YFSETQ. V lost 0 bases and J lost 7, with 5 bases in between. This CDR3 is built from 13 residues.

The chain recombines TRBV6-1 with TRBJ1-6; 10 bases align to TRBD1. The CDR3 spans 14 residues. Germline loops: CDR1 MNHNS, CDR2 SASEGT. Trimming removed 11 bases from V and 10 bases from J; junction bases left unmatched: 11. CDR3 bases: TGTGCCGCGCAAACCGGGACAGGGGTATCACCCCTCCACTTT. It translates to CAAQTGTGVSPLHF.

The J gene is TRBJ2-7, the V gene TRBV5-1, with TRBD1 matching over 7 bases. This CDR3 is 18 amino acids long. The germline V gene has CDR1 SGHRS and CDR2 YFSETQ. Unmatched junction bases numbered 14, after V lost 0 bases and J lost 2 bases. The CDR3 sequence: CASSLAPGGHPTAYEQYF. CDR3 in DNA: TGCGCCAGCAGCTTGGCCCCAGGGGGACACCCTACGGCCTACGAGCAGTACTTC.

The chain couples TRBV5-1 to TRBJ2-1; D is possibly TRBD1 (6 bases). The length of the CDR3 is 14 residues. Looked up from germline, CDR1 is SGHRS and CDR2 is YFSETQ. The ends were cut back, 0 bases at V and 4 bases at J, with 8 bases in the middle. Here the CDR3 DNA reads TGCGCCAGCAGCTTGGCCGACAGGTACAATGAGCAGTTCTTC. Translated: CASSLADRYNEQFF.

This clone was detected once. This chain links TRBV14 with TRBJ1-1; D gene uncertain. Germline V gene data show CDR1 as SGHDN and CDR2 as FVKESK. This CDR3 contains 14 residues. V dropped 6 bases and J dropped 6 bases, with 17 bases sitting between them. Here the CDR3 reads CASSLLGRAAEAFF. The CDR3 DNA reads TGTGCCAGCAGTCTTCTTGGGAGGGCCGCTGAAGCTTTCTTT.

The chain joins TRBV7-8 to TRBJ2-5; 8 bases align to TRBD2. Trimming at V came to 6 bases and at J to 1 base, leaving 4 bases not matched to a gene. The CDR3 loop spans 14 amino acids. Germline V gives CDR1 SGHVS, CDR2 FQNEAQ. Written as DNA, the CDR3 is TGTGCCAGCAGGCCAACTAGCGGCCAAGAGACCCAGTACTTC. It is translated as CASRPTSGQETQYF. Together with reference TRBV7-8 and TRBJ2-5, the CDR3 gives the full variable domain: GAGVSQSPRYKVAKRGQDVALRCDPISGHVSLFWYQQALGQGPEFLTYFQNEAQLDKSGLPSDRFFAERPEGSVSTLKIQRTQQEDSAVYLCASRPTSGQETQYFGPGTRLLVL.

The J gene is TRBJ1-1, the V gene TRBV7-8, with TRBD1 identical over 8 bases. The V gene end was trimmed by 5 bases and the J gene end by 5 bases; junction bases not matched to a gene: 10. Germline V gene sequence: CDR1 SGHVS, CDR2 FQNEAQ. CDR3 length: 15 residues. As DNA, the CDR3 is TGTGCCAGCAGCCCTAACGACAGGGGTGGGACTGAAGCTTTCTTT. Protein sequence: CASSPNDRGGTEAFF.